Listed below are T cell receptor beta chains from one sample, sequenced in a study of monozygotic twins with inflammatory bowel disease. From the 5' RACE reads, TCRdb lists one entry per CDR3 protein and no DNA. The sample has about 200,000 distinct CDR3 sequences; the top ten hold more than 7.5%. Sequences were obtained from blood. The receptors shown here come from a human donor with ulcerative colitis or Crohn's disease, or a healthy co-twin of an affected twin (not recorded which). The CDR3 runs from the conserved cysteine through the conserved F or W.

len: 15
v_gene: TRBV6-1
j_gene: TRBJ2-1
CDR3aa: CASASGLAGLNEQFF

len: 16
v_gene: TRBV10-3
j_gene: TRBJ2-3
CDR3aa: CAITPTGAEHADTQYF

len: 13
v_gene: TRBV6-5
j_gene: TRBJ1-4
CDR3aa: CASSQTGLGGLFF

len: 14
v_gene: TRBV2
j_gene: TRBJ1-1
CDR3aa: CASRDTGMDTEAFF

len: 14
v_gene: TRBV28
j_gene: TRBJ2-7
CDR3aa: CASSFGSKRYEQYF

len: 14
v_gene: TRBV27
j_gene: TRBJ1-6
CDR3aa: CASTTTGRSSPLHF

len: 14
v_gene: TRBV12-3/TRBV12-4
j_gene: TRBJ1-1
CDR3aa: CASSLDRGATEAFF

len: 14
v_gene: TRBV4-1
j_gene: TRBJ2-3
CDR3aa: CASSQVTSPDTQYF

len: 15
v_gene: TRBV7-6
j_gene: TRBJ2-7
CDR3aa: CASSLGASGNYEQYF

len: 15
v_gene: TRBV4-1
j_gene: TRBJ2-7
CDR3aa: CASSQKDLSSYEQYF

len: 14
v_gene: TRBV10-3
j_gene: TRBJ2-1
CDR3aa: CAIGEWTVDNEQFF

len: 16
v_gene: TRBV12-3/TRBV12-4
j_gene: TRBJ1-1
CDR3aa: CASSPGQGAYRGEAFF

len: 13
v_gene: TRBV3-1
j_gene: TRBJ2-5
CDR3aa: CASSSRGLETQYF

len: 15
v_gene: TRBV29-1
j_gene: TRBJ2-7
CDR3aa: CSVTGTSGAVYEQYF

len: 16
v_gene: TRBV7-9
j_gene: TRBJ1-2
CDR3aa: CASSVVTGGAIYGYTF

len: 15
v_gene: TRBV5-1
j_gene: TRBJ1-6
CDR3aa: CASAESGQENSPLHF

len: 14
v_gene: TRBV7-2
j_gene: TRBJ2-7
CDR3aa: CASSTRDPVYEQYF

len: 12
v_gene: TRBV3-1
j_gene: TRBJ1-3
CDR3aa: CASSQQGNTIYF

len: 14
v_gene: TRBV5-1
j_gene: TRBJ2-2
CDR3aa: CASRWDSYTGELFF

len: 14
v_gene: TRBV5-1
j_gene: TRBJ2-7
CDR3aa: CASSAVTGNHEQFF

len: 13
v_gene: TRBV19
j_gene: TRBJ1-1
CDR3aa: CASMKTGITEAFF

len: 15
v_gene: TRBV28
j_gene: TRBJ2-4
CDR3aa: CASSPHKSGMNIQYF

len: 14
v_gene: TRBV28
j_gene: TRBJ2-7
CDR3aa: CASSLYGSHYEQYF

len: 18
v_gene: TRBV4-1
j_gene: TRBJ2-1
CDR3aa: CASSKTRGGTSSYNEQFF

len: 15
v_gene: TRBV12-3/TRBV12-4
j_gene: TRBJ1-4
CDR3aa: CASSWTGTRDEKLFF

len: 13
v_gene: TRBV20-1
j_gene: TRBJ1-4
CDR3aa: CSASRPDRGKLFF

len: 13
v_gene: TRBV12-3/TRBV12-4
j_gene: TRBJ1-2
CDR3aa: CASSSDSSYGYTF

len: 14
v_gene: TRBV24-1
j_gene: TRBJ2-3
CDR3aa: CATSDLVKADTQYF

len: 15
v_gene: TRBV7-2
j_gene: TRBJ2-1
CDR3aa: CASSQTGLSYNEQFF

len: 14
v_gene: TRBV5-1
j_gene: TRBJ2-3
CDR3aa: CASSDASGSDTQYF

len: 14
v_gene: TRBV27
j_gene: TRBJ1-1
CDR3aa: CASSLTSGDTEAFF

len: 16
v_gene: TRBV20-1
j_gene: TRBJ2-6
CDR3aa: CSAPDSLLSGANVLTF

len: 13
v_gene: TRBV5-1
j_gene: TRBJ1-1
CDR3aa: CASSRVENTEAFF

len: 15
v_gene: TRBV6-5
j_gene: TRBJ1-6
CDR3aa: CASSYSNRHNSPLHF

len: 12
v_gene: TRBV28
j_gene: TRBJ2-3
CDR3aa: CASRPFTDTQYF

len: 15
v_gene: TRBV7-2
j_gene: TRBJ1-1
CDR3aa: CASSLVGRGLTEAFF

len: 13
v_gene: TRBV29-1
j_gene: TRBJ1-1
CDR3aa: CSARQDPNTEAFF

len: 15
v_gene: TRBV20-1
j_gene: TRBJ2-3
CDR3aa: CSALRSGPSTDTQYF

len: 14
v_gene: TRBV30
j_gene: TRBJ2-1
CDR3aa: CAWSAGTGDNEQFF

len: 14
v_gene: TRBV20-1
j_gene: TRBJ2-3
CDR3aa: CSAHEGGGRDTQYF

len: 15
v_gene: TRBV15
j_gene: TRBJ2-2
CDR3aa: CATKSGTVYTGELFF

len: 14
v_gene: TRBV6-6
j_gene: TRBJ2-4
CDR3aa: CASSLLAVQNIQYF

len: 14
v_gene: TRBV4-1
j_gene: TRBJ2-1
CDR3aa: CASSPSEQRREQFF

len: 13
v_gene: TRBV19
j_gene: TRBJ1-2
CDR3aa: CASSMTGTYGYTF

len: 13
v_gene: TRBV2
j_gene: TRBJ1-1
CDR3aa: CASRPTMNTEAFF

len: 13
v_gene: TRBV19
j_gene: TRBJ1-6
CDR3aa: CASSLPGDSPLHF

len: 15
v_gene: TRBV5-1
j_gene: TRBJ1-1
CDR3aa: CASSLESGRNTEAFF

len: 16
v_gene: TRBV18
j_gene: TRBJ2-1
CDR3aa: CASSPMGGGGYNEQFF

len: 12
v_gene: TRBV30
j_gene: TRBJ1-5
CDR3aa: CAWSRANQPQHF

len: 16
v_gene: TRBV6-2/TRBV6-3
j_gene: TRBJ2-1
CDR3aa: CASNPGQGSTYNEQFF

len: 14
v_gene: TRBV4-1
j_gene: TRBJ1-1
CDR3aa: CASSQGQDGTEAFF

len: 13
v_gene: TRBV18
j_gene: TRBJ1-5
CDR3aa: CASSPGSLDPQHF

len: 17
v_gene: TRBV5-1
j_gene: TRBJ2-7
CDR3aa: CASSLFPRTSGAYEQYF